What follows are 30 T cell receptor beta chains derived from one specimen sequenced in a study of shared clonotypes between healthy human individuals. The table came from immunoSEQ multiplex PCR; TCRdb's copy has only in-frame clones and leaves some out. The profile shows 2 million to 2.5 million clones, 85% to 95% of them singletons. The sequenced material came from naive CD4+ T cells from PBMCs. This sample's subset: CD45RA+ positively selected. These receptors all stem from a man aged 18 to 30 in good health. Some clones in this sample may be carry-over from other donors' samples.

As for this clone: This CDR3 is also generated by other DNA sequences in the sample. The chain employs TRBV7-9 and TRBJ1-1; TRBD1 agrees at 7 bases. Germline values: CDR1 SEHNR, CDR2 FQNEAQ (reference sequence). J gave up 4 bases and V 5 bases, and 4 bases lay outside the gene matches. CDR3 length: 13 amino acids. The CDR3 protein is CASSRGTATEAFF. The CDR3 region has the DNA TGTGCCAGCAGCCGGGGGACAGCCACTGAAGCTTTCTTT. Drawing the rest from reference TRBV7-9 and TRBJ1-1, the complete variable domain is DTGVSQNPRHKITKRGQNVTFRCDPISEHNRLYWYRQTLGQGPEFLTYFQNEAQLEKSRLLSDRFSAERPKGSFSTLEIQRTEQGDSAMYLCASSRGTATEAFFGQGTRLTVV.

CDR3 region: CASSLQAPGANVLTF. The CDR3 DNA reads as TGTGCCAGCAGCCTACAGGCTCCTGGGGCCAACGTCCTGACTTTC. V usage is TRBV7-3 and J usage is TRBJ2-6, with D maybe TRBD1 (5 bases). V was trimmed by 5 bases and J by 2 bases, leaving 10 bases between them. The CDR3 extends over 15 amino acids. Germline assignment: CDR1 SGHTA and CDR2 FQGTGA.

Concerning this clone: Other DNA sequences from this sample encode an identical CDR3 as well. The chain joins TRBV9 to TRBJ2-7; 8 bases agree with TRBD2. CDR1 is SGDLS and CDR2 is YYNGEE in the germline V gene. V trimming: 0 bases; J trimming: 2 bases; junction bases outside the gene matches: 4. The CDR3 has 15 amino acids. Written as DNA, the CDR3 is TGTGCCAGCAGCGTAGGAGTAGCGGGAACCTACGAGCAGTACTTC. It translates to CASSVGVAGTYEQYF.

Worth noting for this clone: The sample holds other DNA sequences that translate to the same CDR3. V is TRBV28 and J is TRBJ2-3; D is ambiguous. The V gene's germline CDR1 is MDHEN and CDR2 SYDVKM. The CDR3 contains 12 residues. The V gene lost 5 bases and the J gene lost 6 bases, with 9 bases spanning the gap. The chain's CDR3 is CASSPIPDTQYF. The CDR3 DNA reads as TGTGCCAGCAGTCCAATTCCGGATACGCAGTATTTT.

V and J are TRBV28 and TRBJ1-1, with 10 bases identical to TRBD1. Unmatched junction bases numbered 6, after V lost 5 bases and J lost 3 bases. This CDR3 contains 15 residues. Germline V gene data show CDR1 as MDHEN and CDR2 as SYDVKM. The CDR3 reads CASSPRDRGYTEAFF. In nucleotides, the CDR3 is TGTGCCAGCAGTCCGCGGGACAGGGGCTACACTGAAGCTTTCTTT.

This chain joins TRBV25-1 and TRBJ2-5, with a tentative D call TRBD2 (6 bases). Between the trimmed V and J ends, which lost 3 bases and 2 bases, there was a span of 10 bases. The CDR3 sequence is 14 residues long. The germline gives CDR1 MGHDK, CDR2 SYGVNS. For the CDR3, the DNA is TGTGCCAGCAGTGAGGCTGGGGGGCAAGAGACCCAGTACTTC. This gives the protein CASSEAGGQETQYF.

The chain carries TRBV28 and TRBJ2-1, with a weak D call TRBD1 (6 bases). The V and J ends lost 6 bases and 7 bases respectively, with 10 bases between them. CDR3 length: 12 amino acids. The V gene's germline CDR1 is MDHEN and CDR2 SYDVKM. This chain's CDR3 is CASSRGQNEQFF. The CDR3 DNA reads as TGTGCCAGCAGCCGTGGACAGAATGAGCAGTTCTTC.

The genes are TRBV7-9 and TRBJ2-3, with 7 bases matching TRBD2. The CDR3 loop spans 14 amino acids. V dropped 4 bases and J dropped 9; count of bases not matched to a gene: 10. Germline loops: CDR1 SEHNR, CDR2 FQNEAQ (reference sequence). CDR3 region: CASSSLLWEGTQYF. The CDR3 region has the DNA TGTGCCAGCAGCTCCCTTCTTTGGGAGGGCACGCAGTATTTT.

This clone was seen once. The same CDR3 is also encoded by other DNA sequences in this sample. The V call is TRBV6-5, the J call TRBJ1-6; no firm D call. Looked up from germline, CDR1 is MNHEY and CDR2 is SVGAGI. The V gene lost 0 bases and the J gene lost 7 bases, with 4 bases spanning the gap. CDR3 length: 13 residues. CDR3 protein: CASSYSGNSPLHF. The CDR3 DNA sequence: TGTGCCAGCAGTTACTCCGGGAATTCACCCCTCCACTTT.

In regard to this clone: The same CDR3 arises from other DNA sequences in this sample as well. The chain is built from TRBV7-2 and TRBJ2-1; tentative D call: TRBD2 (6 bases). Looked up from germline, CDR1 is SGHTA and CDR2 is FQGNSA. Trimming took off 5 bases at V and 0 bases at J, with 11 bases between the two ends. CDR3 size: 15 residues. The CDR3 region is CASSLSGGSYNEQFF. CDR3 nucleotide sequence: TGTGCCAGCAGCCTTAGCGGAGGCTCCTACAATGAGCAGTTCTTC. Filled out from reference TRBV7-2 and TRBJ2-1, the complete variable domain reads GAGVSQSPSNKVTEKGKDVELRCDPISGHTALYWYRQSLGQGLEFLIYFQGNSAPDKSGLPSDRFSAERTGGSVSTLTIQRTQQEDSAVYLCASSLSGGSYNEQFFGPGTRLTVL.

DNA of the CDR3: TGTGCCAGCAGCTGGGACCGGGACAGCTCCTACGAGCAGTACTTC. It yields the protein CASSWDRDSSYEQYF. V usage is TRBV5-4 and J usage is TRBJ2-7, with 7 bases aligning to TRBD1. J gave up 0 bases and V 3 bases, and 6 bases lay outside the gene matches. The V gene's germline CDR1 is SGHNT and CDR2 YYREEE (reference sequence). This CDR3 is 15 amino acids long.

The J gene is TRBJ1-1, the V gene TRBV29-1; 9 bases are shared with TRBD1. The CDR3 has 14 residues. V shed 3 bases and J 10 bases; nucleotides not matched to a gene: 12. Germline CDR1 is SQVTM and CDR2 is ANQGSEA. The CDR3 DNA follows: TGCAGCGTTGATAAAGACACAGGGGGCGATCTAGCTTTCTTT. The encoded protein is CSVDKDTGGDLAFF.

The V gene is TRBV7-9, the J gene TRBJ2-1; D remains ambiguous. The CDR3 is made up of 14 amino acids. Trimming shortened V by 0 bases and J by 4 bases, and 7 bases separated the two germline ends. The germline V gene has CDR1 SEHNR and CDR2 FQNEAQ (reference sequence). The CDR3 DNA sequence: TGTGCCAGCAGCTTAGCGGCAACATACAATGAGCAGTTCTTC. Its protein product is CASSLAATYNEQFF.

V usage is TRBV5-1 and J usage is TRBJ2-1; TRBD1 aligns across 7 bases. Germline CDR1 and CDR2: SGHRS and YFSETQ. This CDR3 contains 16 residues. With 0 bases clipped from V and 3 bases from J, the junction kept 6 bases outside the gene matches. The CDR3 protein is CASSLVGQQIYNEQFF. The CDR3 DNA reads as TGCGCCAGCAGCTTGGTGGGACAGCAGATCTACAATGAGCAGTTCTTC.

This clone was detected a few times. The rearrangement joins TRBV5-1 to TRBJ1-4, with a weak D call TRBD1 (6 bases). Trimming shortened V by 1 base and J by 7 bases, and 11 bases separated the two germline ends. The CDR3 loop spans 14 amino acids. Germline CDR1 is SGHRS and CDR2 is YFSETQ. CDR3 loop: CASSLIQGGEKLFF. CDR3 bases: TGCGCCAGCAGCTTGATACAGGGCGGTGAAAAACTGTTTTTT.

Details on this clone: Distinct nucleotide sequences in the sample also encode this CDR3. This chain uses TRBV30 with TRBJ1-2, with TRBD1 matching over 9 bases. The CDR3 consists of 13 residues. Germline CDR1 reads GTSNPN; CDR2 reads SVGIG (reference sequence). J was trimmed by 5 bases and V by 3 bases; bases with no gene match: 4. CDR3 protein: CAWRATGGYGYTF. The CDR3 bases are TGTGCCTGGAGGGCGACAGGGGGATATGGCTACACCTTC.

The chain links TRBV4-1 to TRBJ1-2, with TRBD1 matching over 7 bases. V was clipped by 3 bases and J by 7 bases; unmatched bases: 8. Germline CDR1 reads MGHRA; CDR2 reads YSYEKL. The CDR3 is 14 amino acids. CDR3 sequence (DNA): TGCGCCAGCAGCCATGAGAGACAGGGAGCTGGCTACACCTTC. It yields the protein CASSHERQGAGYTF.

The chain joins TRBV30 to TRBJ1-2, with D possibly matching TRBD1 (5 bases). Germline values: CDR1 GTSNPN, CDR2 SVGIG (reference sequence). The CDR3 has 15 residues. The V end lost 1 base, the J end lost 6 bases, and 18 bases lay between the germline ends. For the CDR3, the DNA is TGTGCCTGGAGTGCTGGGGTCAGGGCCCCCCATGGCTACACCTTC. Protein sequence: CAWSAGVRAPHGYTF.

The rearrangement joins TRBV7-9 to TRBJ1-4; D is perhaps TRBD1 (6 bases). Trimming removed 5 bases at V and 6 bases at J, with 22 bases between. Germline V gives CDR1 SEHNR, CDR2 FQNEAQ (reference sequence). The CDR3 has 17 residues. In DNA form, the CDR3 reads TGTGCCAGCAGCCGTGGGTTGGGGGCCGTTCTTGATGAAAAACTGTTTTTT. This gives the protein CASSRGLGAVLDEKLFF.

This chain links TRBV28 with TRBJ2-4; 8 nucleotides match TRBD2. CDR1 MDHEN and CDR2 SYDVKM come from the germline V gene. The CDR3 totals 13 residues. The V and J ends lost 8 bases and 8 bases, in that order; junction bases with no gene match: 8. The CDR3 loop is CASEGSGSDIQYF. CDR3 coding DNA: TGTGCCAGCGAGGGAAGCGGGAGTGACATTCAGTACTTC.

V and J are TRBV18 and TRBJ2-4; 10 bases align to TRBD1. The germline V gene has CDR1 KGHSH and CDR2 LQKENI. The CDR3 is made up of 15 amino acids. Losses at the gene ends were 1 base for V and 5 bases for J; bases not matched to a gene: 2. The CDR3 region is CASSPRGTGENIQYF. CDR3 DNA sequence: TGTGCCAGCTCACCACGGGGGACAGGGGAAAACATTCAGTACTTC.

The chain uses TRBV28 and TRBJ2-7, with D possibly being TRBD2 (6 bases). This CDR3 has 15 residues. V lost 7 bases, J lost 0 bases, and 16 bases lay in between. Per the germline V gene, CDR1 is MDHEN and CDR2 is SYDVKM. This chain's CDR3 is CASTPGDRRSYEQYF. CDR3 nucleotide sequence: TGTGCCAGCACCCCGGGGGATCGGCGCTCCTACGAGCAGTACTTC.

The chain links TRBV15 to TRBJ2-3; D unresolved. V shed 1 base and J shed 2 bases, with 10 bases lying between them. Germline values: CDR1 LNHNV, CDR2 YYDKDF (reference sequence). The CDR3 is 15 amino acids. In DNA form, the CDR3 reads TGTGCCACCAGCAGAGTCATGGGCACCACAGATACGCAGTATTTT. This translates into CATSRVMGTTDTQYF.

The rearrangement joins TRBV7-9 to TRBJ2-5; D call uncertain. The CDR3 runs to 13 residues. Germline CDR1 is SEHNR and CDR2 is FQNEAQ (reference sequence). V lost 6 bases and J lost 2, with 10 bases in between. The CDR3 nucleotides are TGTGCCAGCAGAGGTTCGGAACAAGAGACCCAGTACTTC. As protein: CASRGSEQETQYF.

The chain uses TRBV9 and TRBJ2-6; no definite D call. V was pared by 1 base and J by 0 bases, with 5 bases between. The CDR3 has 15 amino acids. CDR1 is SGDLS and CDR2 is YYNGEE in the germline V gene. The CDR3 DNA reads TGTGCCAGCAGCGTATCGGACTCTGGGGCCAACGTCCTGACTTTC. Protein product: CASSVSDSGANVLTF.

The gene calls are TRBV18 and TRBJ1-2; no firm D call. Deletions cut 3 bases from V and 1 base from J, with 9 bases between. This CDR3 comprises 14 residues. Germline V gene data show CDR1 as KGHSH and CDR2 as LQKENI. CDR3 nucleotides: TGTGCCAGCTCACCCACCGGGAATAACTATGGCTACACCTTC. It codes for CASSPTGNNYGYTF.

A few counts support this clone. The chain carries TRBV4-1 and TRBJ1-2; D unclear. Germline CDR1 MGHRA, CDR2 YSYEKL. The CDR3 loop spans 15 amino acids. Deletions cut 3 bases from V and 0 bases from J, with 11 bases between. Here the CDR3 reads CASSHVRRTNYGYTF. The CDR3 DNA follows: TGCGCCAGCAGCCACGTACGCCGAACTAACTATGGCTACACCTTC.

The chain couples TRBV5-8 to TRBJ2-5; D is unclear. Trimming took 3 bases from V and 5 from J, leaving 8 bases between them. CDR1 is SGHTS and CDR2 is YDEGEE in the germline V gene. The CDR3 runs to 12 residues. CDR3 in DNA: TGTGCCAGCAGCTCCTTCACGGAGACCCAGTACTTC. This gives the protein CASSSFTETQYF.

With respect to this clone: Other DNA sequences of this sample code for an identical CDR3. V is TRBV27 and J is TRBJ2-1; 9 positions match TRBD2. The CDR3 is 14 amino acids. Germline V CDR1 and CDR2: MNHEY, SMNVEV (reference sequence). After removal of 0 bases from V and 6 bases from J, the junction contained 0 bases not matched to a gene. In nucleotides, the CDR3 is TGTGCCAGCAGTTTATCTAGCGGGAGCAATGAGCAGTTCTTC. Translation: CASSLSSGSNEQFF.

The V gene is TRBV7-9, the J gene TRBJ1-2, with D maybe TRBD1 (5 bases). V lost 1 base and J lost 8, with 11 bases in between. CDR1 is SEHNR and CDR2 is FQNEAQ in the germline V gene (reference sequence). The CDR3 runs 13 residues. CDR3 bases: TGTGCCAGCAGCTTAGAACGACAGAAGGGCTACACCTTC. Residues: CASSLERQKGYTF.